This T cell receptor beta chain was sequenced for a study of CXCR3-negative and CXCR3-positive naive CD8 T cells. Study conclusions and caveats: Much lower diversity was found in memory CD8+ cells, while both naive subsets had comparably high diversity. The TRB CDR3s that CXCR3-positive naive cells carried were more hydrophobic than those of CXCR3-negative naive cells. Naive subsets had comparable surface CD5; TCR strength was inferred from TRB CDR3 properties.

There are 14 residues in the CDR3. CDR1 is SNHLY and CDR2 is FYNNEI in the germline V gene. Naive cells were sorted as CD45RO-, CCR7+, CD27+ and CD95-. Details on this clonotype: What it binds is unknown.

UMI-labeled 5' RACE yielded the TRB cDNA libraries. TCRdb reanalyzed the 5' RACE reads and collapses them to one entry per CDR3 protein, without DNA. The sample data list about 58,000 distinct CDR3 sequences. This TCR was sampled from a human donor in good health. Some clones in this sample may be carry-over from other donors' samples. The sequencing input was naive CXCR3- CD8+ T cells from blood. Subset here: CD45RO-CCR7+CD27+CD95- naive CD8+ T cells lacking CXCR3 (TNR3-). The chain uses TRBV2 and TRBJ2-5; absent DNA, TCRdb's TRBD2 call cannot be checked. The CDR3 spells CASSESPGTETQYF.